Given below is one T cell receptor (beta chain) in context. Its antigen is unidentified. The CDR3 has 14 amino acids. Trimming at V came to 6 bases and at J to 4 bases, leaving 6 bases not matched to a gene. The germline V gene has CDR1 MNHNS and CDR2 SASEGT. The source of the sample is a study of shared clonotypes between healthy human individuals. General study findings and limits: The study found lower generation probabilities in non-shared clonotypes than in those shared by all four donors.

The method was immunoSEQ multiplex PCR; TCRdb's version includes in-frame clones alone and lacks a portion of them. The table lists approximately 2.4 million clones, approximately 94% of them singletons. The sequence was collected from a man aged 18 to 30 in good health. The sequenced sample was naive CD4+ T cells sorted from blood. As to subset: CD45RA+ positively selected. The J gene is TRBJ2-7, the V gene TRBV6-1, with 10 bases identical to TRBD1. The CDR3 bases are TGTGCCAGCAGGGACAGGGGGGCGGTTTACGAGCAGTACTTC. As protein: CASRDRGAVYEQYF.